A single sample is the source of the 10 T cell receptor beta chains below, sequenced in a study of blood T cell repertoires in COVID-19. TCRdb's copy holds only in-frame clones and misses some; the assay was immunoSEQ multiplex PCR. The table has 150,000 to 250,000 clones, 80% to 85% seen once; the top ten hold less than 8.5%. Sequencing used PBMCs or T cells enriched from blood (not recorded which). The source is a man in his forties who had recovered from COVID-19.

This clone was recorded a few times. The same CDR3 also results from other DNA sequences found in this sample. The chain uses TRBV19 and TRBJ2-3; tentative D call: TRBD2 (6 bases). CDR1 and CDR2 from the germline V gene are LNHDA and SQIVND (reference sequence). The CDR3 totals 14 residues. V lost 3 bases, J lost 3 bases, and 10 bases lay in between. The CDR3 sequence: CASSIRRGTDTQYF. In nucleotides, the CDR3 is TGTGCCAGTAGTATTCGTCGGGGGACAGATACGCAGTATTTT.

The chain carries TRBV10-3 and TRBJ2-5; 7 bases fit TRBD1. Trimming took 3 bases from V and 3 from J; bases not matched to a gene: 4. Germline CDR1 reads ENHRY; CDR2 reads SYGVKD. This CDR3 spans 14 amino acids. This CDR3 reads CAISDSGTEETQYF. DNA of the CDR3: TGTGCCATCAGTGATTCCGGGACAGAAGAGACCCAGTACTTC.

The gene calls are TRBV4-2 and TRBJ2-2, with D perhaps TRBD1 (6 bases). V lost 3 bases, J lost 6 bases, and 14 bases lay in between. This CDR3 contains 15 residues. Germline CDR1 and CDR2: LGHNA and YNFKEQ. In DNA, the CDR3 is TGTGCCAGCAGCCAGGACACACAGGGATCCGGGGAGCTGTTTTTT. Protein product: CASSQDTQGSGELFF.

This chain links TRBV4-2 with TRBJ2-2; 8 nucleotides agree with TRBD1. CDR1 is LGHNA and CDR2 is YNFKEQ in the germline V gene. The V gene end was trimmed by 0 bases and the J gene end by 7 bases; junction bases not matched to a gene: 4. The CDR3 is 15 amino acids. The CDR3 nucleotides read TGTGCCAGCAGCCAAGAAACAGGGGGAATCGGGGAGCTGTTTTTT. This translates into CASSQETGGIGELFF.

This clone was seen a few times. This chain links TRBV6-5 with TRBJ1-6; weak D call: TRBD1 (6 bases). Germline V gene data show CDR1 as MNHEY and CDR2 as SVGAGI. V was cut by 6 bases and J by 10 bases, with 16 bases left in between. The CDR3 runs to 14 residues. Written as DNA, the CDR3 is TGTGCCAGCAGGCGGAACAGGGATTTGTCACCCCTCCACTTT. Its protein is CASRRNRDLSPLHF.

This clone came up many times. CDR3 protein: CATSTSPGSPLHF. In DNA, the CDR3 is TGTGCCACCAGCACCTCACCAGGTTCACCCCTCCACTTT. The rearrangement joins TRBV15 to TRBJ1-6; D gene unclear. CDR1 is LNHNV and CDR2 is YYDKDF in the germline V gene (reference sequence). CDR3 length: 13 residues. V lost 4 bases to trimming and J lost 9 bases, with 10 bases between them.

The chain carries TRBV19 and TRBJ1-1; 8 nucleotides align to TRBD1. From germline, CDR1 is LNHDA and CDR2 SQIVND (reference sequence). V gave up 4 bases and J gave up 3 bases; unmatched junction bases: 1. The CDR3 has 13 amino acids. The CDR3 DNA follows: TGTGCCAGTAGTAACAGGGGGGACACTGAAGCTTTCTTT. Encoded protein: CASSNRGDTEAFF.

A single count supports this clone. The J gene is TRBJ2-3, the V gene TRBV5-6; D uncertain. Germline CDR1 is SGHDT and CDR2 is YYEEEE. Between the trimmed V and J ends, which lost 2 bases and 7 bases, there was a span of 23 bases. The CDR3 has 17 amino acids. The CDR3 coding sequence is TGTGCCAGCAGCTTTCTGCAGTCGGGTTGGATCAGAAATACGCAGTATTTT. Amino acids: CASSFLQSGWIRNTQYF.

Only one count was recorded for this clone. The J gene is TRBJ2-2, the V gene TRBV10-1; perhaps TRBD1 as D (5 bases). Germline values: CDR1 WNHNN, CDR2 SYGVQD (reference sequence). The CDR3 contains 12 residues. V lost 6 bases and J 4 bases, leaving 6 bases between the germline ends. CDR3 sequence (DNA): TGCGCCAGCAGCAGGGTCACCGGGGAGCTGTTTTTT. Translating it yields CASSRVTGELFF.

V is TRBV5-8 and J is TRBJ2-1; D call uncertain. CDR1 SGHTS and CDR2 YDEGEE come from the germline V gene. V dropped 4 bases and J dropped 4 bases, with 12 bases sitting between them. The CDR3 is 14 residues long. CDR3 sequence: CASSARLRYNEQFF. The CDR3 DNA reads as TGTGCCAGCAGCGCTCGACTTCGTTACAATGAGCAGTTCTTC.